These 11 T cell receptor beta chains originate from one sample sequenced in a study of blood T cell repertoires in COVID-19. Profiled with immunoSEQ multiplex PCR; TCRdb holds only in-frame clones, not every one. The sample consists of about 210,000 clones, 80% of them appearing once. Sequencing was done on a sample of peripheral blood. The receptors were gathered from a woman in her sixties or seventies with acute or convalescent COVID-19.

This clone has more than one count but fewer than ten. V gene TRBV18 combines with J gene TRBJ2-7; D is perhaps TRBD2 (6 bases). Per the germline V gene, CDR1 is KGHSH and CDR2 is LQKENI. CDR3 length equals 12 residues. With 3 bases removed from V and 7 bases from J, the gap between germline ends came to 10 bases. The CDR3 spells CASSPRREEQYF. The CDR3 region has the DNA TGTGCCAGCTCACCGAGGCGGGAAGAGCAGTACTTC.

This clone was recorded only once. J is TRBJ1-6 and V is TRBV11-2, with 7 bases matching TRBD1. V was pared by 10 bases and J by 4 bases, with 4 bases of the junction left unmatched. Germline CDR1 and CDR2: SGHAT and FQNNGV. The CDR3 is made up of 13 amino acids. The CDR3 sequence is CATGTAYNSPLHF. DNA for the CDR3: TGTGCCACCGGGACAGCGTATAATTCACCCCTCCACTTT. The entire variable domain, with the rest obtained from reference TRBV11-2 and TRBJ1-6, is as follows: EAGVAQSPRYKIIEKRQSVAFWCNPISGHATLYWYQQILGQGPKLLIQFQNNGVVDDSQLPKDRFSAERLKGVDSTLKIQPAKLEDSAVYLCATGTAYNSPLHFGNGTRLTVT.

This clone was observed once. The CDR3 reads CASSEGLLSYEQYV. The CDR3, as DNA: TGTGCCAGCAGTGAGGGACTCCTCTCCTACGAGCAGTACGTC. The chain is built from TRBV6-1 and TRBJ2-7, with D possibly being TRBD2 (6 bases). CDR3 length: 14 residues. From germline, CDR1 is MNHNS and CDR2 SASEGT. The V gene lost 3 bases and the J gene lost 0 bases, with 9 bases spanning the gap.

The chain links TRBV5-5 to TRBJ2-1; 15 bases align to TRBD2. The CDR3 has 16 residues. Per the germline V gene, CDR1 is SGHKS and CDR2 is YYEKEE (reference sequence). The V gene end was trimmed by 4 bases and the J gene end by 8 bases; junction bases not matched to a gene: 7. The CDR3 loop is CASSRGLAGGLDEQFF. Here the CDR3 DNA reads TGTGCCAGCAGCCGAGGACTAGCGGGGGGGCTGGATGAGCAGTTCTTC.

V and J are TRBV7-9 and TRBJ1-1; 10 nucleotides match TRBD1. Unmatched junction bases numbered 7, after V lost 11 bases and J lost 4 bases. Germline V CDR1 and CDR2: SEHNR, FQNEAQ (reference sequence). The CDR3 loop spans 13 amino acids. In DNA, the CDR3 is TGTGCCGGGGCTGACAGGGGGCTCACTGAAGCTTTCTTT. Translating it yields CAGADRGLTEAFF.

The genes are TRBV7-8 and TRBJ2-1; TRBD2 aligns across 16 bases. Trimming cost V 4 bases and J 9 bases; bases outside gene matches: 6. This CDR3 region has 16 residues. CDR1 is SGHVS, CDR2 FQNEAQ, per germline. The CDR3 coding sequence is TGTGCCAGCAGCTCGGACGGGACTAGCGGGGGGGCTGAGCAGTTCTTC. Protein: CASSSDGTSGGAEQFF.

In this sample, this clone turned up a few times. This chain connects TRBV3-1 (or the pseudogene TRBV3-2) to TRBJ1-1; D not resolved. Germline CDR1 reads LGHDT; CDR2 reads YNNKEL (reference sequence). V was shortened by 1 base and J by 4 bases, with 13 bases between the two germline ends. This CDR3 is 15 amino acids long. The chain's CDR3 is CASSQVSIIRTEAFF. CDR3 nucleotides: TGTGCCAGCAGCCAAGTGAGCATTATACGCACTGAAGCTTTCTTT.

This clone was detected only once. The CDR3 DNA reads TGTGCCAGCAGACCCCCCCAGGGCTCGATTTCACCCCTCCACTTT. Residues: CASRPPQGSISPLHF. The chain employs TRBV2 and TRBJ1-6; the D gene is possibly TRBD1 (5 bases). V dropped 6 bases and J dropped 9 bases, with 18 bases sitting between them. This CDR3 comprises 15 residues. CDR1 and CDR2 (germline): SNHLY, FYNNEI.

About this clone: This CDR3 is also generated by other DNA sequences in the sample. J is TRBJ1-5 and V is TRBV18; 9 nucleotides agree with TRBD1. Losses at the gene ends were 3 bases for V and 5 bases for J; bases not matched to a gene: 5. In germline, CDR1 is KGHSH, CDR2 LQKENI. The CDR3 contains 15 residues. Here the CDR3 reads CASSPTGQGDQPQHF. The CDR3 DNA reads as TGTGCCAGCTCACCGACGGGACAGGGCGATCAGCCCCAGCATTTT.

This clone was found a few times. The sample contains more than one DNA sequence encoding this CDR3. V and J are TRBV18 and TRBJ2-7, with D possibly being TRBD1 (6 bases). The ends were cut back, 3 bases at V and 3 bases at J, with 9 bases in the middle. This CDR3 contains 13 residues. Germline loops: CDR1 KGHSH, CDR2 LQKENI. The CDR3: CASSPAQGYEQYF. CDR3 DNA: TGTGCCAGCTCACCGGCACAGGGCTACGAGCAGTACTTC.

The chain carries TRBV30 and TRBJ1-1; TRBD1 agrees at 8 bases. This CDR3 is 12 amino acids long. Per the germline V gene, CDR1 is GTSNPN and CDR2 is SVGIG (reference sequence). After removal of 2 bases from V and 10 bases from J, the junction contained 6 bases not matched to a gene. CDR3 in DNA: TGTGCCTGGAGTCAGGGGGCTCTTGGAGCTTTCTTT. Protein product: CAWSQGALGAFF. Drawing the rest from reference TRBV30 and TRBJ1-1, the complete variable domain is SQTIHQWPATLVQPVGSPLSLECTVEGTSNPNLYWYRQAAGRGLQLLFYSVGIGQISSEVPQNLSASRPQDRQFILSSKKLLLSDSGFYLCAWSQGALGAFFGQGTRLTVV.